The clone carrying this T cell receptor beta chain was detected many times. No antigen is known for it. CD8+CD4-CCR7+CD45RA+ cells were sorted as naive CD8 T cells. The entry originates in a study of molecular identifiers for immune sequencing clone quantification. Points from the study as a whole: Jurkat TCR RNA spiked in from one cell reportedly remained identifiable amid around 1 million naive cells. Clones of above 20 RNA copies carried over 98% of effector molecules; in naive cells they carried under 1%.

Germline CDR1 reads LGHNA; CDR2 reads YSLEER. The CDR3 is 17 amino acids. The V gene lost 0 bases and the J gene lost 4 bases, with 17 bases spanning the gap. TCRdb reanalysed the PCR reads using MiXCR and keeps one entry per CDR3 protein. The sample contains under 600,000 distinct CDR3 sequences, roughly 24% of which appear only once. Sequenced sample: naive CD8+ T cells from blood, with Jurkat cell RNA spiked in. Subset reported: FACS-sorted CD8+CD4-CCR7+CD45RA+ naive T cells. V gene TRBV4-3 combines with J gene TRBJ2-3, with D perhaps TRBD1 (6 bases). The sequence was collected from a human donor in good health. Some libraries in this study had Jurkat cell RNA spiked in. CDR3 sequence reads: CASSQDSAGVGADTQYF. The CDR3 nucleotides are TGCGCCAGCAGCCAAGATTCGGCAGGGGTCGGCGCAGATACGCAGTATTTT.